The clone carrying this TCR beta chain was seen a single time. Its matching antigen is unknown. The CDR3 spans 14 residues. V was clipped by 2 bases and J by 5 bases, with 13 bases between them. Germline CDR1 is SGHNT and CDR2 is YYREEE (reference sequence). The PCR used 60 Vbeta and 13 Jbeta primers. Sequenced by immunoSEQ multiplex PCR; TCRdb stores in-frame clones only, minus some. The repertoire holds tens of thousands of clones, with around four fifths as singletons. The data derive from a study of cytomegalovirus exposure and HLA in healthy donors. Across the study: Genotyping showed around 80% of 398 donors falling in the Caucasian-associated ancestry cluster.

Notes on the study in general: Another analysis was done later, and it associated 17,000 or so TCR beta sequences with HLA alleles at 0.05 false discovery rate. In a later analysis, CMV-associated beta chains were mostly HLA-associated, it appeared.

The gene calls are TRBV5-4 and TRBJ1-1; D might be TRBD1 (5 bases). Input material: PBMCs. The sequence was collected from a male donor in good health and CMV-seronegative. Here the CDR3 reads CASSLEVQETEAFF. In nucleotides, the CDR3 is TGTGCCAGCAGCTTAGAAGTACAGGAGACTGAAGCTTTCTTT.